Listed below are T cell receptor beta chains from one sample, sequenced in a study of blood T cell repertoires in COVID-19. The protocol was immunoSEQ multiplex PCR, while the TCRdb copy is restricted to in-frame clones and leaves out a portion. The repertoire holds approximately 280,000 clones, with approximately 86% as singletons. The sequenced sample was peripheral blood. These receptors originate from a woman aged 25 to 39 who had recovered from COVID-19. Both conserved end residues are part of each CDR3. Each record gives: V gene, D gene, clone size, J gene, CDR3 protein, CDR3 DNA. The D gene is left open where the match is weak. A clone size is listed for some rows: how often the clone was seen (once, few, many), or a class if it is expanded.

V gene: TRBV11-2; D gene: TRBD1; clone size: NA; J gene: TRBJ1-2; CDR3 protein: CASSSSRGGVGRGYTF; CDR3 DNA: TGTGCCAGCAGCTCCTCCCGAGGGGGCGTCGGGAGAGGCTACACCTTC
V gene: TRBV6-2/TRBV6-3; D gene: TRBD1; clone size: NA; J gene: TRBJ1-5; CDR3 protein: CASSYGTGGQPQHF; CDR3 DNA: TGTGCCAGCAGTTACGGGACAGGGGGTCAGCCCCAGCATTTT
V gene: TRBV7-2; D gene: NA; clone size: NA; J gene: TRBJ1-5; CDR3 protein: CASSLIGPGGNQPQHF; CDR3 DNA: TGTGCCAGCAGCTTAATTGGGCCAGGCGGCAATCAGCCCCAGCATTTT
V gene: TRBV5-6; D gene: NA; clone size: few; J gene: TRBJ2-2; CDR3 protein: CASSSYGTRTNTGELFF; CDR3 DNA: TGTGCCAGCAGCTCGTACGGGACACGGACTAACACCGGGGAGCTGTTTTTT
V gene: TRBV7-3; D gene: NA; clone size: NA; J gene: TRBJ2-3; CDR3 protein: CASSLVSGSTDTQYF; CDR3 DNA: TGTGCCAGCAGCTTAGTTAGCGGAAGCACAGATACGCAGTATTTT
V gene: TRBV5-1; D gene: NA; clone size: NA; J gene: TRBJ2-3; CDR3 protein: CASSLAQNTDTQYF; CDR3 DNA: TGCGCCAGCAGCTTGGCCCAGAACACAGATACGCAGTATTTT
V gene: TRBV19; D gene: NA; clone size: NA; J gene: TRBJ2-2; CDR3 protein: CASSDKRKNTGELFF; CDR3 DNA: TGTGCCAGTAGTGATAAGCGGAAGAACACCGGGGAGCTGTTTTTT
V gene: TRBV5-6; D gene: NA; clone size: NA; J gene: TRBJ2-6; CDR3 protein: CASSLLQESSGANVLTF; CDR3 DNA: TGTGCCAGCAGCTTGTTACAGGAATCCTCTGGGGCCAACGTCCTGACTTTC
V gene: TRBV21-1; D gene: NA; clone size: NA; J gene: TRBJ1-5; CDR3 protein: CASSTTINNQPQHF; CDR3 DNA: TGTGCCAGCAGCACCACAATAAACAATCAGCCCCAGCATTTT
V gene: TRBV9; D gene: NA; clone size: NA; J gene: TRBJ2-3; CDR3 protein: CASSVALQGRTDTQYF; CDR3 DNA: TGTGCCAGCAGCGTAGCTCTGCAGGGTCGCACAGATACGCAGTATTTT
V gene: TRBV19; D gene: TRBD1; clone size: NA; J gene: TRBJ1-2; CDR3 protein: CATEKGQGAYGYTF; CDR3 DNA: TGTGCCACCGAGAAGGGACAGGGGGCCTATGGCTACACCTTC
V gene: TRBV5-1; D gene: TRBD1; clone size: NA; J gene: TRBJ1-5; CDR3 protein: CASSPGTGGHQPQHF; CDR3 DNA: TGCGCCAGCAGCCCCGGGACAGGGGGGCATCAGCCCCAGCATTTT
V gene: TRBV13; D gene: TRBD2; clone size: once; J gene: TRBJ2-1; CDR3 protein: CASSDLSGRAPNEQFF; CDR3 DNA: TGTGCCAGCAGCGATCTTAGCGGGAGGGCCCCCAATGAGCAGTTCTTC
V gene: TRBV10-1; D gene: TRBD1; clone size: NA; J gene: TRBJ1-1; CDR3 protein: CASRGGQGGPEAFF; CDR3 DNA: TGCGCCAGCAGAGGGGGACAGGGAGGACCTGAAGCTTTCTTT
V gene: TRBV11-2; D gene: TRBD1; clone size: NA; J gene: TRBJ1-5; CDR3 protein: CASSLPGGYQPQHF; CDR3 DNA: TGTGCCAGCAGCTTACCAGGGGGGTATCAGCCCCAGCATTTT
V gene: TRBV6-5; D gene: TRBD1; clone size: NA; J gene: TRBJ2-2; CDR3 protein: CASRTGQNTGELFF; CDR3 DNA: TGTGCCAGCAGGACAGGGCAGAACACCGGGGAGCTGTTTTTT
V gene: TRBV5-6; D gene: NA; clone size: NA; J gene: TRBJ2-7; CDR3 protein: CASSLVGDYEQYF; CDR3 DNA: TGTGCCAGCAGCTTGGTAGGGGACTACGAGCAGTACTTC
V gene: TRBV5-6; D gene: TRBD2; clone size: NA; J gene: TRBJ2-3; CDR3 protein: CASSPRLSGSTDTQYF; CDR3 DNA: TGTGCCAGCAGCCCTAGGCTTAGCGGGAGCACAGATACGCAGTATTTT
V gene: TRBV28; D gene: TRBD2; clone size: once; J gene: TRBJ2-7; CDR3 protein: CASSLASGRAGLYEQYF; CDR3 DNA: TGTGCCAGCAGTTTGGCTAGCGGGAGGGCAGGGCTTTACGAGCAGTACTTC
V gene: TRBV7-3; D gene: NA; clone size: NA; J gene: TRBJ1-2; CDR3 protein: CASSPTGGNYGYTF; CDR3 DNA: TGTGCCAGCAGCCCGACGGGAGGGAACTATGGCTACACCTTC
V gene: TRBV5-1; D gene: NA; clone size: NA; J gene: TRBJ1-1; CDR3 protein: CASSYLSRVANTEAFF; CDR3 DNA: TGCGCCAGCAGCTATTTAAGCCGGGTGGCGAACACTGAAGCTTTCTTT
V gene: TRBV6-2/TRBV6-3; D gene: NA; clone size: NA; J gene: TRBJ2-7; CDR3 protein: CASSYADIYYEQYF; CDR3 DNA: TGTGCCAGCAGTTACGCAGACATTTACTACGAGCAGTACTTC
V gene: TRBV3-1/TRBV3-2; D gene: NA; clone size: NA; J gene: TRBJ1-3; CDR3 protein: CASSQGLGGSGNTIYF; CDR3 DNA: TGTGCCAGCAGCCAAGGCCTCGGGGGCTCTGGAAACACCATATATTTT
V gene: TRBV5-4; D gene: TRBD2; clone size: NA; J gene: TRBJ2-7; CDR3 protein: CASSQLAGVSYEQYF; CDR3 DNA: TGTGCCAGCAGCCAACTAGCGGGAGTTTCTTACGAGCAGTACTTC
V gene: TRBV5-1; D gene: TRBD1; clone size: NA; J gene: TRBJ1-5; CDR3 protein: CASSAGTGINQPQHF; CDR3 DNA: TGCGCCAGCAGCGCCGGGACAGGGATCAATCAGCCCCAGCATTTT
V gene: TRBV6-6; D gene: TRBD1; clone size: NA; J gene: TRBJ1-3; CDR3 protein: CASSYPLTGVGDTIYF; CDR3 DNA: TGTGCCAGCAGTTACCCCTTAACAGGGGTGGGGGACACCATATATTTT
V gene: TRBV5-4; D gene: NA; clone size: NA; J gene: TRBJ1-4; CDR3 protein: CASSQDRTSEKLFF; CDR3 DNA: TGTGCCAGCAGTCAGGACAGAACCTCTGAAAAACTGTTTTTT
V gene: TRBV6-5; D gene: NA; clone size: NA; J gene: TRBJ2-5; CDR3 protein: CASMEGLYQETQYF; CDR3 DNA: TGTGCCAGCATGGAGGGTTTGTACCAAGAGACCCAGTACTTC
V gene: TRBV7-8; D gene: NA; clone size: NA; J gene: TRBJ1-6; CDR3 protein: CASSSSRVGLNSPLHF; CDR3 DNA: TGTGCCAGCAGCTCGAGCAGGGTAGGGTTGAATTCACCCCTCCACTTT
V gene: TRBV29-1; D gene: NA; clone size: NA; J gene: TRBJ2-7; CDR3 protein: CSVGRNSYEQYF; CDR3 DNA: TGCAGCGTGGGGAGGAACTCCTACGAGCAGTACTTC